Below are 19 T cell receptor beta chains sequenced from a single sample in a study of T cells in Graves' hyperthyroidism and ophthalmopathy. Researchers took RNA transcripts and amplified the TCR beta CDR3 regions from them. Using the HTBI primer set, a first-round RT-PCR was run on the TCR CDR3. From the multiplex PCR reads, TCRdb called clonotypes with MiXCR, one entry per CDR3 protein. This table holds 600,000 to 900,000 distinct CDR3 sequences, less than 20% found once. The specimen sequenced was blood. The receptors shown here come from a man between 18 and 35 years old with Graves' hyperthyroidism.

The rearrangement uses TRBV19 and TRBJ2-7, with D perhaps being TRBD1 or TRBD2 (5 bases each). V was shortened by 5 bases and J by 5 bases, with 10 bases between the two germline ends. The germline CDR1 and CDR2 sequences are LNHDA and SQIVND (reference sequence). This CDR3 region has 12 residues. The CDR3 is CASSRRGHEQYF. The CDR3 DNA reads TGTGCCAGTAGTCGACGGGGCCACGAGCAGTACTTC.

This clonotype was seen a few times. J is TRBJ1-6 and V is TRBV7-2, with D maybe TRBD1 (5 bases). V was trimmed by 2 bases and J by 8 bases, leaving 13 bases between them. From germline, CDR1 is SGHTA and CDR2 FQGNSA. The CDR3 runs 15 residues. This chain's CDR3 is CASSLFEGVDSPLHF. For the CDR3, the DNA is TGTGCCAGCAGCTTATTCGAAGGGGTCGATTCACCCCTCCACTTT.

This clonotype was seen only once. The chain links TRBV2 to TRBJ2-3; D may be TRBD2 (6 bases). The CDR3 has 15 amino acids. V was clipped by 4 bases and J by 2 bases, with 13 bases between them. Looked up from germline, CDR1 is SNHLY and CDR2 is FYNNEI. The CDR3 DNA follows: TGTGCCAGCAGTGGTGGAGGGGCGAACACAGATACGCAGTATTTT. Its translation: CASSGGGANTDTQYF.

Note on this clonotype: A much larger clonotype is one base distant, so this may be a read error. The genes are TRBV28 and TRBJ1-5; D gene ambiguous. The V end lost 4 bases, the J end lost 6 bases, and 13 bases lay between the germline ends. Germline V gives CDR1 MDHEN, CDR2 SYDVKM. There are 14 residues in the CDR3. The CDR3 spells CASSYGRWGQPQHF. CDR3 sequence (DNA): TGTGCCAGCAGTTACGGACGTTGGGGTCAGCCCCAGCATTTT. Full variable domain (remainder filled in from reference TRBV28 and TRBJ1-5): DVKVTQSSRYLVKRTGEKVFLECVQDMDHENMFWYRQDPGLGLRLIYFSYDVKMKEKGDIPEGYSVSREKKERFSLILESASTNQTSMYLCASSYGRWGQPQHFGDGTRLSIL.

The chain joins TRBV29-1 to TRBJ2-4, with D possibly called TRBD1 or TRBD2 (5 bases each). The V gene's germline CDR1 is SQVTM and CDR2 ANQGSEA. The CDR3 is 15 amino acids. The germline V and J ends were trimmed by 3 bases and 3 bases, with 15 bases remaining between them. CDR3 residues: CSVETPGRGKNIQYF. DNA of the CDR3: TGCAGCGTTGAGACCCCGGGACGGGGCAAAAACATTCAGTACTTC. Full variable domain (remainder filled in from reference TRBV29-1 and TRBJ2-4): SAVISQKPSRDICQRGTSLTIQCQVDSQVTMMFWYRQQPGQSLTLIATANQGSEATYESGFVIDKFPISRPNLTFSTLTVSNMSPEDSSIYLCSVETPGRGKNIQYFGAGTRLSVL.

Concerning this clonotype: This may be a read error: a much more frequent sequence differs by one nucleotide. This chain uses TRBV30 with TRBJ1-1; 7 bases line up with TRBD1. In germline, CDR1 is GTSNPN, CDR2 SVGIG (reference sequence). CDR3 length: 14 amino acids. V shed 4 bases, J shed 1 base, and the junction held 6 bases outside the gene matches. The CDR3 reads CAWNLGTANTEAFF. The DNA of the CDR3 is TGTGCCTGGAATCTCGGGACAGCGAACACTGAAGCTTTCTTT. Based on the CDR3 plus reference TRBV30 and TRBJ1-1, the full variable domain is SQTIHQWPATLVQPVGSPLSLECTVEGTSNPNLYWYRQAAGRGLQLLFYSVGIGQISSEVPQNLSASRPQDRQFILSSKKLLLSDSGFYLCAWNLGTANTEAFFGQGTRLTVV.

This clonotype has ten or more counts. The chain's CDR3 is CASSFPEATSNEQFF. The CDR3 bases are TGTGCCAGCAGCTTCCCGGAGGCTACTAGCAATGAGCAGTTCTTC. This rearrangement joins TRBV28 to TRBJ2-1; perhaps TRBD2 as D (5 bases). The CDR3 sequence is 15 residues long. V lost 6 bases to trimming and J lost 6 bases, with 18 bases between them. The germline gives CDR1 MDHEN, CDR2 SYDVKM. Filled out from reference TRBV28 and TRBJ2-1, the complete variable domain reads DVKVTQSSRYLVKRTGEKVFLECVQDMDHENMFWYRQDPGLGLRLIYFSYDVKMKEKGDIPEGYSVSREKKERFSLILESASTNQTSMYLCASSFPEATSNEQFFGPGTRLTVL.

This clonotype was seen at least ten times. V and J are TRBV27 and TRBJ2-7, with 7 positions matching TRBD1. Germline CDR1 is MNHEY and CDR2 is SMNVEV (reference sequence). Trimming removed 1 base from V and 3 bases from J; junction bases left unmatched: 3. This CDR3 is 14 amino acids long. The CDR3 DNA follows: TGTGCCAGCAGTTTATTTACAGGGGACTACGAGCAGTACTTC. This codes for CASSLFTGDYEQYF.

In its sample, this clonotype was seen many times. V is TRBV7-2 and J is TRBJ2-3, with TRBD2 matching over 7 bases. Germline trimming cut 3 bases from V and 6 bases from J; bases unmatched to any gene: 6. CDR1 is SGHTA, CDR2 FQGNSA, per germline. The CDR3 runs 14 residues. This CDR3 is CASSFPGRPDTQYF. CDR3 nucleotides: TGTGCCAGCAGCTTCCCCGGGAGGCCCGATACGCAGTATTTT.

The chain recombines TRBV28 with TRBJ2-7; no definite D call. Looked up from germline, CDR1 is MDHEN and CDR2 is SYDVKM. The CDR3 has 13 residues. Trimming removed 4 bases from V and 5 bases from J, with 12 bases in between. CDR3 DNA sequence: TGTGCCAGCAGTTCGATAGGGAAGGACGAGCAGTACTTC. It yields the protein CASSSIGKDEQYF.

This clonotype was seen ten or more times. The rearrangement uses TRBV6-1 and TRBJ1-2; perhaps TRBD1 as D (5 bases). V was pared by 6 bases and J by 5 bases, with 16 bases between. Per the germline V gene, CDR1 is MNHNS and CDR2 is SASEGT. This CDR3 is built from 14 residues. This CDR3 is CASRTGQSGYGYTF. DNA of the CDR3: TGTGCCAGCAGGACGGGGCAGTCGGGTTATGGCTACACCTTC.

This clonotype was recorded many times. As DNA, the CDR3 is TGCGCCAGCAGGTCGCAGGGCCGGGTCGGCGAGCAGTACTTC. Its protein product is CASRSQGRVGEQYF. The V gene is TRBV5-1, the J gene TRBJ2-7; D perhaps matches TRBD1 (5 bases). The CDR3 has 14 amino acids. Germline V gene data show CDR1 as SGHRS and CDR2 as YFSETQ. V lost 5 bases to trimming and J lost 6 bases, with 18 bases between them.

The gene calls are TRBV2 and TRBJ1-6; the D is unclear. Deletions cut 8 bases from V and 5 bases from J, with 10 bases between. Germline CDR1 SNHLY, CDR2 FYNNEI. The length of the CDR3 is 13 residues. DNA for the CDR3: TGTGCCAGCGTAAAGGCTGATAATTCACCCCTCCACTTT. This encodes CASVKADNSPLHF. The full variable domain, rest sourced from reference TRBV2 and TRBJ1-6, is EPEVTQTPSHQVTQMGQEVILRCVPISNHLYFYWYRQILGQKVEFLVSFYNNEISEKSEIFDDQFSVERPDGSNFTLKIRSTKLEDSAMYFCASVKADNSPLHFGNGTRLTVT.

This chain uses TRBV3-1 with TRBJ2-1; D remains unclear. The V end lost 8 bases, the J end lost 8 bases, and 13 bases lay between the germline ends. This CDR3 has 12 residues. CDR1 is LGHDT and CDR2 is YNNKEL in the germline V gene (reference sequence). CDR3 sequence: CASASGPDEQFF. The CDR3 coding sequence is TGTGCCAGCGCATCAGGCCCCGATGAGCAGTTCTTC.

This clonotype was recorded many times. The V call is TRBV28, the J call TRBJ1-1; 7 positions match TRBD1. Losses at the gene ends were 6 bases for V and 4 bases for J; bases not matched to a gene: 11. Germline CDR1 and CDR2: MDHEN and SYDVKM. This CDR3 is built from 15 residues. The chain's CDR3 is CASRTPDRAGTEAFF. The CDR3 nucleotides are TGTGCCAGCAGAACTCCAGACAGGGCGGGCACTGAAGCTTTCTTT.

CDR3 nucleotides: TGTGCCAGCAGTTTAGCCCGGGGGGCGGGGGTCGGGGATACGCAGTATTTT. Amino acid sequence: CASSLARGAGVGDTQYF. The chain couples TRBV12-3 or TRBV12-4 to TRBJ2-3, with D perhaps TRBD2 (7 bases). Trimming stripped 0 bases from V and 6 bases from J, with 19 bases between. The CDR3 spans 17 residues.

This rearrangement joins TRBV5-6 to TRBJ2-6; maybe TRBD2 (6 bases). CDR1 SGHDT and CDR2 YYEEEE come from the germline V gene. The CDR3 runs 17 residues. Trimming removed 2 bases at V and 0 bases at J, with 12 bases between. The chain's CDR3 is CASSFGEAISGANVLTF. The CDR3 DNA follows: TGTGCCAGCAGCTTCGGGGAGGCAATCTCTGGGGCCAACGTCCTGACTTTC.

This clonotype was seen at least ten times. CDR3 coding DNA: TGTGCCAGCAGTTTATCTCTCCAGGGAACCACTGAAGCTTTCTTT. Its translation is CASSLSLQGTTEAFF. The rearrangement uses TRBV27 and TRBJ1-1, with D tentatively TRBD1 (5 bases). Germline V gene lookup returns CDR1 MNHEY and CDR2 SMNVEV (reference sequence). The CDR3 is 15 amino acids. Trimming stripped 0 bases from V and 4 bases from J, with 12 bases between.

This clonotype was detected only a few times. One end of the junction varies from germline; a read error may be responsible. This chain connects TRBV6-4 to TRBJ1-6; D is uncertain. The CDR3 loop spans 17 amino acids. The germline V gene has CDR1 MRHNA and CDR2 SNTAGT. DNA for the CDR3: TGTGCCAGCAGTTACTCTCCACGACTGTCATCTAATTCACCCCTCCACTTT. As protein: CASSYSPRLSSNSPLHF.